The entry that follows covers one T cell receptor (beta chain) sequence. What was amplified from RNA transcripts were TCR beta CDR3 regions. The HTBI primer set was used in a first-round RT-PCR of the TCR CDR3. Using its own MiXCR run on the multiplex PCR reads, TCRdb lists one record per CDR3 protein. The profile shows about 680,000 distinct CDR3 sequences, 35% of them singletons. This specimen comes from a study of T cells in Graves' hyperthyroidism and ophthalmopathy. The diagnostic basis comprised clinical symptoms, serum thyroxine and TRAb, thyroid ultrasound and orbital computed tomography. The CDR3 is 13 amino acids. Germline CDR1 and CDR2: MNHNY and SVGAGI (reference sequence). The V end was cut by 4 bases, the J end by 3 bases, with 7 bases between.

V gene TRBV6-6 combines with J gene TRBJ1-3; D gene unclear. The receptor was isolated from a woman between 40 and 55 years old with Graves' hyperthyroidism. Sequenced: blood. The CDR3 loop reads CASSSPNGNTIYF. For the CDR3, the DNA is TGTGCCAGCAGTTCCCCTAATGGAAACACCATATATTTT.